A single sample gave rise to the 23 T cell receptor beta chains below, sequenced in a study of cytomegalovirus exposure and HLA in healthy donors. The PCR employed 60 Vbeta primers together with 13 Jbeta primers. The protocol was immunoSEQ multiplex PCR, while the TCRdb copy is restricted to in-frame clones and leaves out a portion. Of some 85,000 clones in the sample, under 80% were seen once. The sample taken for sequencing was PBMCs. The receptors derive from a male donor in good health and CMV-seronegative.

V gene TRBV29-1 combines with J gene TRBJ2-3, with 8 bases matching TRBD1. The V segment lost 6 bases and the J segment 1 base; nucleotides outside the gene matches: 12. Germline V gives CDR1 SQVTM, CDR2 ANQGSEA. The CDR3 extends over 16 amino acids. The CDR3 is CSVLVSGGKGTDTQYF. The CDR3, as DNA: TGCAGCGTGTTGGTATCAGGGGGCAAGGGCACAGATACGCAGTATTTT.

The chain combines TRBV13 with TRBJ2-3, with 10 bases identical to TRBD2. With V trimmed by 0 bases and J by 6 bases, 6 bases remained unmatched. Germline V gene lookup returns CDR1 PRHDT and CDR2 FYEKMQ (reference sequence). The CDR3 extends over 16 amino acids. The CDR3 DNA follows: TGTGCCAGCAGCTTAGGCGGAGCGGGAGGGCCGGATACGCAGTATTTT. Encoded protein: CASSLGGAGGPDTQYF.

Notes on this clone: At the DNA level, this CDR3 is encoded by other sequences in the same sample as well. The chain links TRBV29-1 to TRBJ2-3; 11 nucleotides line up with TRBD2. CDR1 is SQVTM and CDR2 is ANQGSEA in the germline V gene. This CDR3 is 15 amino acids long. J gave up 4 bases and V 6 bases, and 9 bases lay outside the gene matches. The chain's CDR3 is CSVVASGGRADTQYF. CDR3 in DNA: TGCAGCGTAGTTGCTAGCGGGGGGCGAGCAGATACGCAGTATTTT.

This clone turned up a few times. J is TRBJ1-2 and V is TRBV6-1; D is uncertain. CDR3 length: 12 amino acids. CDR1 and CDR2 (germline): MNHNS, SASEGT. The ends were cut back, 1 base at V and 8 bases at J, with 8 bases in the middle. In nucleotides, the CDR3 is TGTGCCAGCAGTGAAGGGAGTTGGGGCTACACCTTC. Translation: CASSEGSWGYTF.

The genes are TRBV19 and TRBJ2-2, with 12 bases that match TRBD2. CDR1 is LNHDA and CDR2 is SQIVND in the germline V gene (reference sequence). This CDR3 has 15 amino acids. The trim removed 6 bases at V and 3 bases at J, leaving 2 bases unmatched. This CDR3 reads CASRGTSGYTGELFF. As DNA, the CDR3 is TGTGCCAGTAGGGGGACTAGCGGGTACACCGGGGAGCTGTTTTTT.

This CDR3 is CASSYSNSEAFF. The CDR3 DNA reads as TGTGCCAGCAGTTACTCGAACAGCGAAGCTTTCTTT. V and J are TRBV6-5 and TRBJ1-1; D is ambiguous. This CDR3 has 12 amino acids. Germline lookup yields CDR1 MNHEY and CDR2 SVGAGI. Between the trimmed V and J ends, which lost 0 bases and 8 bases, there was a span of 7 bases.

The chain joins TRBV5-1 to TRBJ2-7; 10 positions match TRBD1. CDR1 is SGHRS and CDR2 is YFSETQ in the germline V gene. The CDR3 has 14 residues. With 5 bases clipped from V and 2 bases from J, the junction kept 4 bases outside the gene matches. The CDR3 DNA reads as TGCGCCAGCAGTTATGACAGGGGGCCCTACGAGCAGTACTTC. Translation: CASSYDRGPYEQYF.

This chain uses TRBV7-3 with TRBJ2-1, with 12 nucleotides matching TRBD2. V trimming: 5 bases; J trimming: 9 bases; junction bases outside the gene matches: 5. Germline loops: CDR1 SGHTA, CDR2 FQGTGA. This CDR3 region has 14 residues. CDR3 sequence (DNA): TGTGCCAGCAGCCCGACTAGCGGGGGTAGTGAGCAGTTCTTC. Translation gives CASSPTSGGSEQFF. Complete variable domain (other parts from reference TRBV7-3 and TRBJ2-1): GAGVSQTPSNKVTEKGKYVELRCDPISGHTALYWYRQSLGQGPEFLIYFQGTGAADDSGLPNDRFFAVRPEGSVSTLKIQRTERGDSAVYLCASSPTSGGSEQFFGPGTRLTVL.

Notes on this clone: Sequence at one end of the junction differs from germline and may be a read error. The gene calls are TRBV7-7 and TRBJ2-5; 9 positions match TRBD1. The CDR3 length is 13 residues. Germline V gene data show CDR1 as SSHAT and CDR2 as FNYEAQ (reference sequence). CDR3 bases: TGTGCTAGCAGCTTGGACAGGGGAGAGACCCAGTACTTC. Translated: CASSLDRGETQYF. Variable domain in full (rest from reference TRBV7-7 and TRBJ2-5): GAGVSQSPRYKVTKRGQDVTLRCDPISSHATLYWYQQALGQGPEFLTYFNYEAQPDKSGLPSDRFSAERPEGSISTLTIQRTEQRDSAMYRCASSLDRGETQYFGPGTRLLVL.

V gene TRBV19 combines with J gene TRBJ2-1, with D possibly being TRBD2 (5 bases). This CDR3 region has 13 residues. The V end lost 8 bases, the J end lost 0 bases, and 8 bases lay between the germline ends. CDR1 LNHDA and CDR2 SQIVND come from the germline V gene (reference sequence). In DNA form, the CDR3 reads TGTGCCAGTCGAACTAGCTCCTACAATGAGCAGTTCTTC. Encoded protein: CASRTSSYNEQFF. Based on the CDR3 plus reference TRBV19 and TRBJ2-1, the full variable domain is DGGITQSPKYLFRKEGQNVTLSCEQNLNHDAMYWYRQDPGQGLRLIYYSQIVNDFQKGDIAEGYSVSREKKESFPLTVTSAQKNPTAFYLCASRTSSYNEQFFGPGTRLTVL.

There are a few counts of this clone. V gene TRBV19 combines with J gene TRBJ2-2; 7 bases map to TRBD1. This CDR3 contains 14 residues. CDR1 and CDR2 from the germline V gene are LNHDA and SQIVND (reference sequence). Trimming removed 7 bases from V and 3 bases from J; junction bases left unmatched: 5. CDR3 protein: CASKGTVDTGELFF. CDR3 nucleotides: TGTGCCAGTAAAGGGACAGTCGACACCGGGGAGCTGTTTTTT.

The V gene is TRBV5-1, the J gene TRBJ1-4; D remains ambiguous. Trimming pared 2 bases from V and 13 bases from J, leaving 18 bases between. The germline gives CDR1 SGHRS, CDR2 YFSETQ. This CDR3 has 14 amino acids. The CDR3 loop reads CASSFWDFSAGLFF. CDR3 sequence (DNA): TGCGCCAGCAGCTTCTGGGATTTCTCGGCGGGACTGTTTTTT.

The V gene is TRBV19, the J gene TRBJ1-5; the D is unclear. Per germline, CDR1 LNHDA and CDR2 SQIVND (reference sequence). Trimming removed 3 bases at V and 4 bases at J, with 13 bases between. The length of the CDR3 is 15 residues. CDR3 nucleotides: TGTGCCAGTAGTATTCTCCGGGTATCAAATCAGCCCCAGCATTTT. Translated: CASSILRVSNQPQHF.

The chain carries TRBV30 and TRBJ1-5, with TRBD1 matching over 8 bases. The CDR3 covers 15 residues. After removal of 0 bases from V and 4 bases from J, the junction contained 5 bases not matched to a gene. The germline V gene encodes CDR1 GTSNPN and CDR2 SVGIG (reference sequence). This CDR3 is CAWSVGQGINQPQHF. The DNA for the CDR3 is TGTGCCTGGAGTGTAGGACAGGGTATTAATCAGCCCCAGCATTTT.

This clone was counted between two and nine times. The chain links TRBV19 to TRBJ1-2; TRBD1 is a possible D gene (5 bases). CDR3 length: 14 amino acids. CDR1 LNHDA and CDR2 SQIVND come from the germline V gene (reference sequence). The V end lost 0 bases, the J end lost 5 bases, and 10 bases lay between the germline ends. The chain's CDR3 is CASSIEKRQYGYTF. Here the CDR3 DNA reads TGTGCCAGTAGTATAGAAAAACGACAGTATGGCTACACCTTC.

V and J are TRBV4-3 and TRBJ1-2, with D uncertain. V lost 0 bases and J lost 8, with 19 bases in between. The CDR3 covers 16 residues. Germline CDR1 reads LGHNA; CDR2 reads YSLEER. The CDR3 DNA sequence: TGCGCCAGCAGCCAAGAACTAGTCCTTCCCCAGCGGGGCTACACCTTC. Its translation: CASSQELVLPQRGYTF.

A few counts support this clone. The chain couples TRBV27 to TRBJ2-3; 10 nucleotides match TRBD2. Germline V lookup: CDR1 MNHEY, CDR2 SMNVEV (reference sequence). J gave up 0 bases and V 3 bases, and 15 bases lay outside the gene matches. The CDR3 extends over 20 amino acids. The CDR3 is CASSFLTWGSGRFSTDTQYF. For the CDR3, the DNA is TGTGCCAGCAGTTTTCTGACTTGGGGTAGCGGGAGGTTTAGCACAGATACGCAGTATTTT.

The chain couples TRBV7-9 to TRBJ2-1, with 10 bases fitting TRBD1. Trimming removed 5 bases from V and 8 bases from J; junction bases left unmatched: 12. The CDR3 sequence is 16 residues long. Per germline, CDR1 SEHNR and CDR2 FQNEAQ (reference sequence). CDR3 nucleotide sequence: TGTGCCAGCAGCACTCTCCGGGACAGGGGAATCTATGAGCAGTTCTTC. This gives the protein CASSTLRDRGIYEQFF.

The J gene is TRBJ1-6, the V gene TRBV19; 7 bases are a match to TRBD1. CDR3 length: 16 amino acids. CDR1 and CDR2 from the germline V gene are LNHDA and SQIVND (reference sequence). Trimming removed 4 bases from V and 5 bases from J; junction bases left unmatched: 8. The DNA for the CDR3 is TGTGCCAGTAGTAGAACCCGGGACAGAGATAATTCACCCCTCCACTTT. Its protein product is CASSRTRDRDNSPLHF.

Of note for this clone: The sample has other DNA sequences that encode this CDR3 too. The chain carries TRBV7-2 and TRBJ1-1; 8 nucleotides match TRBD1. Trimming cost V 5 bases and J 8 bases; bases outside gene matches: 4. Germline CDR1 is SGHTA and CDR2 is FQGNSA. The CDR3 length is 12 residues. DNA for the CDR3: TGTGCCAGCAGCCCTAACAGGGGGGAAGCTTTCTTT. Its translation is CASSPNRGEAFF.

The gene calls are TRBV28 and TRBJ2-3, with a weak D call TRBD2 (5 bases). Germline V gives CDR1 MDHEN, CDR2 SYDVKM. Trimming took off 6 bases at V and 0 bases at J, with 10 bases between the two ends. The CDR3 is 14 amino acids. CDR3 region: CASRLATSTDTQYF. DNA of the CDR3: TGTGCCAGCAGGTTAGCGACTAGCACAGATACGCAGTATTTT.

CDR3 loop: CASQVTGGGTGELFF. The CDR3 coding sequence is TGTGCCAGCCAAGTTACGGGCGGGGGGACCGGGGAGCTGTTTTTT. The chain joins TRBV6-5 to TRBJ2-2; 8 positions agree with TRBD2. The germline gives CDR1 MNHEY, CDR2 SVGAGI. V was clipped by 8 bases and J by 5 bases; unmatched bases: 10. The length of the CDR3 is 15 residues.

Remarks on this clone: The identical CDR3 is also encoded by other nucleotide sequences in the sample. This chain links TRBV28 with TRBJ1-2; D possibly corresponds to TRBD1 (5 bases). Germline lookup yields CDR1 MDHEN and CDR2 SYDVKM. This CDR3 is built from 12 residues. The ends were cut back, 2 bases at V and 4 bases at J, with 5 bases in the middle. As DNA, the CDR3 is TGTGCCAGCAGTTTAAGGGGCTATGGCTACACCTTC. Residues: CASSLRGYGYTF.